These T cell receptor beta chains were read from a single sample in a study of EBV T-cell therapy then PD-1 blockade in nasopharyngeal carcinoma. No cognate antigen is known for these TCRs. Clones were sequenced by immunoSEQ multiplex PCR, and TCRdb holds only the in-frame ones, with some missing. The profile shows roughly 20,000 clones, roughly 84% of them singletons. The sequences come from CD8+ T cells from blood, collected at roughly day 35 from a patient whose treatment included autologous EBV-specific T cells and nivolumab. These receptors all stem from a man in his forties with nasopharyngeal carcinoma. CDR3s include the opening cysteine and the closing phenylalanine or tryptophan. The D gene is left open where the match is weak. Size is omitted from some rows. Given values are once, few, many or a class for expanded clones.

V gene,D gene,clone size,J gene,CDR3 DNA,CDR3 protein
TRBV5-4,NA,NA,TRBJ1-1,TGTGCCAGCAGCTTGTCTGGGGGACACACTGAAGCTTTCTTT,CASSLSGGHTEAFF
TRBV19,NA,few,TRBJ1-1,TGTGCCAGTAGTATTAGGACACTGAACACTGAAGCTTTCTTT,CASSIRTLNTEAFF
TRBV9,NA,NA,TRBJ1-6,TGTGCCAGCAGCGAAGGGAATTATAATTCACCCCTCCACTTT,CASSEGNYNSPLHF
TRBV15,NA,NA,TRBJ1-5,TGTGCCACCGCCAACATTAGGGGTCAGCCCCAGCATTTT,CATANIRGQPQHF
TRBV25-1,NA,NA,TRBJ1-5,TGTGCCAGCAGTAACGATGAGGCCCAGCATTTT,CASSNDEAQHF
TRBV3-1/TRBV3-2,NA,NA,TRBJ2-2,TGTGCCAGCAGCCAAGAGGTGGGGCGAAAAGGGGTTCCGAACACCGGGGAGCTGTTTTTT,CASSQEVGRKGVPNTGELFF
TRBV28,NA,NA,TRBJ1-1,TGTGCCAGCATCCCAGGGATGAACACTGAAGCTTTCTTT,CASIPGMNTEAFF
TRBV5-4,TRBD1,NA,TRBJ2-2,TGTGCCAGCAGCGACCGGGACAGTACCGGGGAGCTGTTTTTT,CASSDRDSTGELFF
TRBV9,NA,once,TRBJ2-5,TGTGCCAGCAGCGTAGAGGGGCAAGCGCGAGAGACCCAGTACTTC,CASSVEGQARETQYF
TRBV6-5,TRBD1,once,TRBJ2-7,TGTGCCAGCAGGCCCCACAGGGGAACCCCCTACGAGCAGTACTTC,CASRPHRGTPYEQYF
TRBV27,NA,few,TRBJ2-7,TGTGCCAGCAGTTTATCCGGAGGGTTCGTTTACGAGCAGTACTTC,CASSLSGGFVYEQYF
TRBV19,NA,medium-sized,TRBJ1-1,TGTGCCAGTAGTATAAATCGTGGAGGGCCGAGTTCTGAAGCTTTCTTT,CASSINRGGPSSEAFF
TRBV2,NA,NA,TRBJ2-7,TGTGCCAGCAGTGTAGTAGGCGGGGGCCCCTACGAGCAGTACTTC,CASSVVGGGPYEQYF
TRBV6-4,NA,NA,TRBJ2-2,TGTGCCAGCAGTGCGGCTGAAGCCGGGGAGCTGTTTTTT,CASSAAEAGELFF
TRBV30,NA,NA,TRBJ1-5,TGTGCCTGGAGTGTAGGCAGTGGCAATCAGCCCCAGCATTTT,CAWSVGSGNQPQHF
TRBV6-5,NA,NA,TRBJ1-2,TGTGCCAGCATCTCGGGTCACTATGGCTACACCTTC,CASISGHYGYTF
TRBV19,TRBD1,few,TRBJ1-4,TGTGCCAGTACATACCGAACAGGGGCAAAACTGTTTTTT,CASTYRTGAKLFF
TRBV7-9,TRBD1,NA,TRBJ2-7,TGTGCCAGCAGCTCATCGGACAGGCCTGCCTACGAGCAGTACTTC,CASSSSDRPAYEQYF